This T cell receptor (beta chain) was found in a study of T cells in Graves' hyperthyroidism and ophthalmopathy. Many counts were recorded for this clonotype. The germline V and J ends were trimmed by 7 bases and 0 bases, with 13 bases remaining between them. The germline V gene has CDR1 DFQATT and CDR2 SNEGSKA (reference sequence). The CDR3 contains 14 residues. There were TCR beta CDR3 regions amplified from RNA transcripts. The HTBI primer set served for first-round RT-PCR of the TCR CDR3. TCRdb re-called the multiplex PCR reads with MiXCR, one entry per CDR3 protein. Of hundreds of thousands of distinct CDR3 sequences listed, 12% to 15% were seen once; the top ten hold about 9.4%.

The specimen was blood. The chain uses TRBV20-1 and TRBJ2-1, with no clear D. The clonotype was recovered from a woman under 30 with Graves' hyperthyroidism. The CDR3 loop is CSVTVLSSYNEQFF. DNA for the CDR3: TGCAGTGTCACAGTTCTCAGCTCCTACAATGAGCAGTTCTTC.